These T cell receptor beta chains were read from a single sample in a study of cytomegalovirus exposure and HLA in healthy donors. The method was immunoSEQ multiplex PCR; TCRdb's version includes in-frame clones alone and lacks a portion of them. Of over 100,000 clones in the sample, under 75% were seen once. Sequenced input: PBMCs. All receptors derive from a woman aged 40 to 55 in good health and CMV-seronegative. Each CDR3 is given with its conserved first and last residue. A D gene is named only where the DNA matches it firmly. Size is stated for part of the rows, as once, few or many counts, or as a class when the clone is expanded.

d_gene	abundance	j_gene	v_gene	len	CDR3aa	CDR3nt
.	few	TRBJ1-6	TRBV6-1	14	CATSWTVARSPLHF	TGTGCCACCAGCTGGACAGTCGCTCGATCACCCCTCCACTTT
.	few	TRBJ2-5	TRBV5-4	15	CASSLVLGARETQYF	TGTGCCAGCAGCTTGGTTTTAGGGGCAAGGGAGACCCAGTACTTC
.	few	TRBJ2-7	TRBV6-5	11	CASSYPDEQYF	TGTGCCAGCAGTTACCCAGACGAGCAGTACTTC
.	once	TRBJ2-2	TRBV7-9	12	CASSLAPGELFF	TGTGCCAGCAGCCTGGCTCCCGGGGAGCTGTTTTTT
.	.	TRBJ1-6	TRBV27	14	CASSWRDENSPLHF	TGTGCCAGCAGTTGGAGGGATGAGAATTCACCCCTCCACTTT
.	.	TRBJ1-5	TRBV6-6	12	CASSYSDQPQHF	TGTGCCAGCAGTTACTCCGATCAGCCCCAGCATTTT
TRBD1	.	TRBJ1-2	TRBV7-3	14	CASSSPDRRYGYTF	TGTGCCAGCAGCTCTCCGGACAGGCGCTATGGCTACACCTTC
TRBD1	.	TRBJ2-7	TRBV4-2	14	CASSPRDSNYEQYF	TGTGCCAGCAGCCCCCGGGACAGTAACTACGAGCAGTACTTC
.	.	TRBJ1-1	TRBV10-3	17	CAIRQNNLDRMNTEAFF	TGTGCCATCCGCCAGAACAACCTCGACAGGATGAACACTGAAGCTTTCTTT
.	.	TRBJ2-2	TRBV6-6	14	CASGPLGGTGELFF	TGTGCCAGCGGCCCCCTTGGAGGCACCGGGGAGCTGTTTTTT
.	.	TRBJ2-1	TRBV6-5	14	CASSYQVSYNEQFF	TGTGCCAGCAGTTATCAGGTATCCTACAATGAGCAGTTCTTC
TRBD2	.	TRBJ2-3	TRBV29-1	16	CSVGRTPSGSTDTQYF	TGCAGCGTTGGCCGAACCCCTAGCGGGAGCACAGATACGCAGTATTTT
TRBD2	.	TRBJ2-1	TRBV29-1	19	CSVEGVAGGGLSSYNEQFF	TGCAGCGTTGAAGGGGTAGCGGGGGGCGGACTAAGCTCCTACAATGAGCAGTTCTTC
.	.	TRBJ2-3	TRBV29-1	11	CSATGLDTQYF	TGCAGCGCCACAGGGCTGGATACGCAGTATTTT
.	.	TRBJ1-2	TRBV15	13	CATYDIRSNGYTF	TGTGCCACCTACGACATTCGCAGCAACGGCTACACCTTC
.	.	TRBJ2-7	TRBV18	12	CASSQNREEQYF	TGTGCCAGCTCACAGAACAGGGAAGAGCAGTACTTC
TRBD1	.	TRBJ1-3	TRBV11-2	16	CASSLDKTGGGNTIYF	TGTGCCAGCAGCTTAGATAAAACAGGGGGCGGAAACACCATATATTTT
.	.	TRBJ1-2	TRBV4-3	14	CASSQERGARSYTF	TGCGCCAGCAGCCAAGAAAGGGGTGCCAGGAGTTACACCTTC
.	few	TRBJ2-7	TRBV11-2	13	CASSFDRTYEQYF	TGTGCCAGCAGCTTTGACAGAACCTACGAGCAGTACTTC
.	few	TRBJ1-1	TRBV29-1	13	CSVDRGRGTEAFF	TGCAGCGTTGATCGGGGAAGGGGGACTGAAGCTTTCTTT
.	.	TRBJ1-1	TRBV6-1	14	CASSTATMNTEAFF	TGTGCCAGCAGTACAGCTACAATGAACACTGAAGCTTTCTTT
TRBD1	.	TRBJ1-4	TRBV7-9	15	CASSWTGGRNEKLFF	TGTGCCAGCAGCTGGACAGGGGGCCGGAATGAAAAACTGTTTTTT